What follows is one TCR beta chain and its context. The data are from a study of CD8 T cells in Susac syndrome. Trimming pared 1 base from V and 3 bases from J, leaving 9 bases between. Germline CDR1 and CDR2: SQVTM and ANQGSEA. CDR3 length: 13 residues. An amount of RNA that ranged from roughly 0.45 to 1 ug was reverse transcribed with random hexamers. TCRdb reanalysed the immunoSEQ multiplex PCR reads using MiXCR and keeps one entry per CDR3 protein. The table shows about 440,000 distinct CDR3 sequences, with 75% to 90% occurring only once. The receptor comes from a human donor with multiple sclerosis. Sequenced material: CD8+ T cells from PBMCs. The chain uses TRBV29-1 and TRBJ1-1; D is possibly TRBD1 (6 bases). CDR3 nucleotides: TGCAGCGTTGAAGCCCAGGGGTACACTGAAGCTTTCTTT. This gives the protein CSVEAQGYTEAFF.